A selection of T cell receptor beta chains follows, all from one sample in a study of CD8 T cells in ankylosing spondylitis. TCRdb reanalysed the 5' RACE reads using MiXCR and keeps one entry per CDR3 protein. The profile covers around 90,000 distinct CDR3 sequences, with roughly 30% appearing a single time and about 60% taken by the ten largest. Sequenced material: blood, either unsorted or a sorted T cell fraction (not recorded which). The receptors were sampled from a male donor with ankylosing spondylitis or in good health (not recorded which). Each CDR3 is given with its conserved first and last residue. Each record gives: V gene, D gene, CDR3 length, J gene, clone size, CDR3 protein, CDR3 DNA. A D gene is named only where the DNA matches it firmly. Expanded clones are given a class, and other clones once, few, many or no size at all.

>TRBV20-1|-|16|TRBJ1-1|few
CSARDHQDAMNTEAFF
TGCAGTGCTAGAGATCACCAGGACGCAATGAACACTGAAGCTTTCTTT
>TRBV7-8|-|14|TRBJ1-5|once
CASSLGGRVQPQHF
TGTGCCAGCAGCTTAGGGGGCAGGGTTCAGCCCCAGCATTTT
>TRBV5-5|-|14|TRBJ1-4|few
CASSSDKAVEKLFF
TGTGCCAGCAGCTCGGACAAGGCAGTCGAAAAACTGTTTTTT
>TRBV9|TRBD2|17|TRBJ2-3|-
CASSVDTSGPSTDTQYF
TGTGCCAGCAGCGTAGACACTAGCGGGCCGAGCACAGATACGCAGTATTTT
>TRBV28|-|15|TRBJ1-1|-
CASSLVNRMNTEAFF
TGTGCCAGCAGTTTAGTTAACAGAATGAACACTGAAGCTTTCTTT
>TRBV5-1|TRBD1|15|TRBJ2-2|-
CASSLGDRASGELFF
TGCGCCAGCAGCTTGGGGGACAGGGCGTCCGGGGAGCTGTTTTTT
>TRBV7-9|-|15|TRBJ2-7|-
CASSLASSAIYEQYF
TGTGCCAGCAGCTTAGCGAGTAGCGCAATCTACGAGCAGTACTTC
>TRBV5-1|TRBD1|16|TRBJ1-3|few
CASSLAGGVSGNTIYF
TGCGCCAGCAGCTTGGCAGGGGGCGTCTCTGGAAACACCATATATTTT
>TRBV7-2|-|16|TRBJ2-2|-
CASSLVSTRNTGELFF
TGTGCCAGCAGCTTAGTTTCGACTAGGAACACCGGGGAGCTGTTTTTT
>TRBV11-1|-|13|TRBJ2-7|few
CASSPGQNYEQYF
TGTGCCAGCAGCCCCGGACAGAACTACGAGCAGTACTTC
>TRBV5-4|-|14|TRBJ2-6|few
CASSLAQPPNVLTF
TGTGCCAGCAGCTTGGCGCAGCCCCCCAACGTCCTGACTTTC
>TRBV7-2|-|13|TRBJ1-1|-
CASSSQGATEAFF
TGTGCCAGCAGCTCGCAGGGTGCCACTGAAGCTTTCTTT
>TRBV29-1|TRBD2|15|TRBJ2-3|-
CSVEGTSGITDTQYF
TGCAGCGTTGAGGGGACTAGCGGAATCACAGATACGCAGTATTTT
>TRBV5-1|TRBD1|18|TRBJ1-2|-
CASSYTGGTGGARNGYTF
TGCGCCAGCAGCTATACAGGTGGGACAGGGGGCGCCCGAAATGGCTACACCTTC
>TRBV25-1|TRBD1|15|TRBJ1-1|-
CASSEGTGLDTEAFF
TGTGCCAGCAGTGAAGGGACAGGACTCGACACTGAAGCTTTCTTT
>TRBV7-3|TRBD1|13|TRBJ2-1|-
CASSRTGGDEQFF
TGTGCCAGCAGTCGGACAGGGGGAGATGAGCAGTTCTTC
>TRBV10-2|TRBD2|12|TRBJ2-7|few
CASGAGAYEQYF
TGCGCCAGCGGAGCGGGGGCCTACGAGCAGTACTTC
>TRBV4-1|-|15|TRBJ2-2|few
CASSQGPRNTGELFF
TGCGCCAGCAGCCAAGGTCCGAGAAACACCGGGGAGCTGTTTTTT
>TRBV20-1|-|12|TRBJ2-5|-
CSAVAQAETQYF
TGCAGTGCTGTCGCCCAAGCGGAGACCCAGTACTTC
>TRBV20-1|TRBD1|14|TRBJ2-7|-
CSATPGQGNYEQYF
TGCAGTGCTACCCCGGGACAGGGAAACTACGAGCAGTACTTC
>TRBV18|TRBD2|17|TRBJ2-2|-
CASSSNGLASPTGELFF
TGTGCCAGCTCATCAAATGGACTAGCCTCTCCAACTGGGGAGCTGTTTTTT
>TRBV20-1|TRBD2|15|TRBJ2-5|few
CSAKYSGGAGETQYF
TGCAGTGCTAAGTACAGCGGGGGGGCTGGAGAGACCCAGTACTTC